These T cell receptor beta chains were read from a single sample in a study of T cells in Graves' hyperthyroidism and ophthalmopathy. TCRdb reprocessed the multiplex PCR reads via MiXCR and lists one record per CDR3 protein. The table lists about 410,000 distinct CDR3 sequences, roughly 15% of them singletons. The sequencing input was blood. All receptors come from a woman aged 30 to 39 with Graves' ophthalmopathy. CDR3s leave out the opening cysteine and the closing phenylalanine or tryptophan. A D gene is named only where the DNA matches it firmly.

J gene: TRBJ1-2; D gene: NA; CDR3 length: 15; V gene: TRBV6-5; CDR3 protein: ASSYSGHAIISIGYT
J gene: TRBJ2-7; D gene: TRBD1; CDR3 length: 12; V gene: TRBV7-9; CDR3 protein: ASSLTDRTYEQY
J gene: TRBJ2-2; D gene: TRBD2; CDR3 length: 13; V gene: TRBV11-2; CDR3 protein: ASSSRLAGEGELF
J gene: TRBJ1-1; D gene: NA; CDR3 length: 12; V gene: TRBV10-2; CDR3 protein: ASGAGVTYTEAF
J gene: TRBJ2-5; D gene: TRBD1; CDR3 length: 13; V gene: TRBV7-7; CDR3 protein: ASSFTGGIQETQY
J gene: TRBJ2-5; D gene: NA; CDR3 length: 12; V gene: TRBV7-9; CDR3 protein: ASIPRGLLETQY
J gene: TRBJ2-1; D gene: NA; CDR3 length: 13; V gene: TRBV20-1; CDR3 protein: SARELASIYNEQF
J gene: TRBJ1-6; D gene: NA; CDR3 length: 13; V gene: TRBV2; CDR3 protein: ASSLPQGNNSPLH
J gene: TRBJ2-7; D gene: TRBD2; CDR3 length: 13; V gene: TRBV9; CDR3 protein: ASSVDGGAWNEQY
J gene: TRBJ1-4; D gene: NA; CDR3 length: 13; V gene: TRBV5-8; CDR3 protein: ASSLVSSANEKLF
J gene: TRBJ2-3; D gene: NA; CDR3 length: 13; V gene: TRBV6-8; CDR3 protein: ASSYGGTGRDTQY
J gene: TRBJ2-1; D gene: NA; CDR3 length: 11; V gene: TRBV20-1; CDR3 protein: SARDMSGNEQF
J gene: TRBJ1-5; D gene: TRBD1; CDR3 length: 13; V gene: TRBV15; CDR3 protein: ATSTDRGSNQPQH
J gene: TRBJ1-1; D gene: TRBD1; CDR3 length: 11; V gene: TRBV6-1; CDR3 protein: ASSETGATEAF
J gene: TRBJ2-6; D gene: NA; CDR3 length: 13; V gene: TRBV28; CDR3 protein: ASGGQPSGANVLT
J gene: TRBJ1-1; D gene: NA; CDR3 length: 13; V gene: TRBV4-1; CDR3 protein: ASSPVWQLKTKAF
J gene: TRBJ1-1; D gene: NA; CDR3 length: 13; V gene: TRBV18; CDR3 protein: ASSPSLGLNTEAF
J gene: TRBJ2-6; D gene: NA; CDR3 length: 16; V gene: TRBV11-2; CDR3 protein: ASSLGLGGGQGANVLT
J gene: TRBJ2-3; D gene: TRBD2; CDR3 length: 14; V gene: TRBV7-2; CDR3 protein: ASSPAFGGGADTQY
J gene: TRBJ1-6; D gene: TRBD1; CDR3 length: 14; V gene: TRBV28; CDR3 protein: ASSQGQGAHNSPLH
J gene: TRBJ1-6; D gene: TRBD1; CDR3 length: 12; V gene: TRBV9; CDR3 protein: ASSVEQGNSPLH
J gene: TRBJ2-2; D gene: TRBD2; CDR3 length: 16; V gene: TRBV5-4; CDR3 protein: ASSPFLAGGPVTGELF
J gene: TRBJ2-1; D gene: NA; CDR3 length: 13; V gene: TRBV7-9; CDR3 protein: ASSPQGGKNNEQF
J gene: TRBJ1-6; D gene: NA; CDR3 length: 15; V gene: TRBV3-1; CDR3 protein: ASSQIHGVQLASPLH
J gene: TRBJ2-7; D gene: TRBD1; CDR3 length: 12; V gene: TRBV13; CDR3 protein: ASSLRQGADEQY
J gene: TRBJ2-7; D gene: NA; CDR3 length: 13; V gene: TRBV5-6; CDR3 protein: ASSIGTPSSYEQY
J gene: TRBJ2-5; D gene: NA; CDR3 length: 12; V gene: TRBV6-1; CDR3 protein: ASRGRTAQETQY
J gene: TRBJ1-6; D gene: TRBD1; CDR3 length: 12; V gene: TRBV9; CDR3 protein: ASSVGQDNSPLH
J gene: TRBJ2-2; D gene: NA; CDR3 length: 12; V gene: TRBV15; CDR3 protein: ATSSRPGAGELF
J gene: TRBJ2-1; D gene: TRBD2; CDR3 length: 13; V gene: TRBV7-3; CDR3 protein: ASSLSGGGYNEQF
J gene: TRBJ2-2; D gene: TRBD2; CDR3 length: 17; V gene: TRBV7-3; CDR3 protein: ASSPRLAGGQGNTGELF
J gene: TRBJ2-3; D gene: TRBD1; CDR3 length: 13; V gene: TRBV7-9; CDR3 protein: ASSSGQGVTDTQY
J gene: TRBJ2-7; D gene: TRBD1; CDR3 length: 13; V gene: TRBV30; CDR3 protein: AWRRTGGRPYEQY
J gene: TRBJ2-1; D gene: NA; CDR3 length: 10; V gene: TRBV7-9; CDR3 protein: ASSLDYNEQF
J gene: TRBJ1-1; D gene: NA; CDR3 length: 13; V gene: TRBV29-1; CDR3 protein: SGGRVTTKNTEAF
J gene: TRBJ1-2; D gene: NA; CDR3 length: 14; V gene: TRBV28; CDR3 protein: ASSHRTVILPYGYT
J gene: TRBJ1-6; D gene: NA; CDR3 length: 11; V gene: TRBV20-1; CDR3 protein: SARPGYNSPLH
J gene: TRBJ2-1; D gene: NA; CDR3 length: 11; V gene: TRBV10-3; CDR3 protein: AISLGTNNEQF
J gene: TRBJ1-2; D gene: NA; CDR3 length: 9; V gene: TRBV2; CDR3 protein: ASSRRMGYT
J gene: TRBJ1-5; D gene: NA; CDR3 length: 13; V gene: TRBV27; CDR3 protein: ASSIGGKSNQPQH
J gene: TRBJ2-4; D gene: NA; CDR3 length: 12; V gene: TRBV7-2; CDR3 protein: ASSSGLAKNIQY
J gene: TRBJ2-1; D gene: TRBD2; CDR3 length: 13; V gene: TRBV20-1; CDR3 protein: SAREGSGVYNEQF
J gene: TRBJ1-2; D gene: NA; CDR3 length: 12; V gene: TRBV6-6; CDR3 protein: ASSYAGRVDGYT
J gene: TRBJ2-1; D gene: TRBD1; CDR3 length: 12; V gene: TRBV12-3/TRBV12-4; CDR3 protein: ASTTGTDYNEQF
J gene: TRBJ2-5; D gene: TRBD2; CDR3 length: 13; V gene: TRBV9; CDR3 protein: ASSVLSGAEETQY
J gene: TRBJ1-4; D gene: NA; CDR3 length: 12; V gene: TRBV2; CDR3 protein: ASTFLRQGEKLF
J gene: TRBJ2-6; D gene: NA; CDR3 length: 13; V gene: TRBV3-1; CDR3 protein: ASSQTGSGANVLT
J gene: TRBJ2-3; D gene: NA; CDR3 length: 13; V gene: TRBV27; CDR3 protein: ASSLVPGSTDTQY
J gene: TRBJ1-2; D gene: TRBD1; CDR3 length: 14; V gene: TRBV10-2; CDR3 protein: ASSEGQGRGNYGYT
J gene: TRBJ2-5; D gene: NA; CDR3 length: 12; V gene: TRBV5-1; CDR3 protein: ASSLGEYMETQY
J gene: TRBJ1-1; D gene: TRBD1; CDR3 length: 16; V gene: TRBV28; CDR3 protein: ASPPRRGQVALNTEAF
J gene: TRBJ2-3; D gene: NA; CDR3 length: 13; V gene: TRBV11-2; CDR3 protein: ASRPPGRGADTQY
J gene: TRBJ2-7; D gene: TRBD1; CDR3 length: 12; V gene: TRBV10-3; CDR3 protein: ATERDRSSYEQY
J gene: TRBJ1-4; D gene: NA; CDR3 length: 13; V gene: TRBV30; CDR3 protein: AWKRVRSTNEKLF